The present T cell receptor (beta chain) was sequenced within a study of blood T cell repertoires in COVID-19. Study-wide context: T cells, B-cell-depleted T cells, or PBMCs supplied cDNA or gDNA.

V lost 0 bases, J lost 6 bases, and 9 bases lay in between. Germline lookup yields CDR1 ENHRY and CDR2 SYGVKD. The CDR3 runs 13 residues. Per the original data handling: From reference gene primer amplification, estimates of nucleated cell counts were derived. Only in-frame clones appear in the TCRdb table, and some are missing; sequencing was by immunoSEQ multiplex PCR. The DNA gave D and trimming, while V, J and clone size come from that table. The sample contains roughly 120,000 clones, 88% of which appear only once. The TCR originated in a woman aged 50 to 60 with acute or convalescent COVID-19. Sequenced sample: peripheral blood. The rearrangement uses TRBV10-3 and TRBJ2-7; D gene unclear. CDR3 sequence (DNA): TGTGCCATCAGTGAGTCGAAGGCAGGCGAGCAGTACTTC. Protein sequence: CAISESKAGEQYF.